The 18 T cell receptor beta chains presented below share a single source sample, sequenced in a study of cytomegalovirus exposure and HLA in healthy donors. PCR amplification relied on 60 Vbeta primers (plus 13 Jbeta primers). TCRdb's table, derived via immunoSEQ multiplex PCR, lists solely in-frame clones and lacks some. The table shows approximately 140,000 clones, with more than 75% occurring only once. The sample taken for sequencing was PBMCs. These receptors were obtained from a middle-aged woman in good health and CMV-seropositive.

The chain combines TRBV30 with TRBJ2-7; no definite D call. V lost 4 bases and J 2 bases, leaving 9 bases between the germline ends. Germline CDR1 reads GTSNPN; CDR2 reads SVGIG (reference sequence). CDR3 length: 12 residues. The CDR3 coding sequence is TGTGCCTGGAAACAGCAAGCCTACGAGCAGTACTTC. Translated: CAWKQQAYEQYF.

This chain uses TRBV2 with TRBJ2-5, with 7 nucleotides matching TRBD2. The V gene's germline CDR1 is SNHLY and CDR2 FYNNEI. V was clipped by 5 bases and J by 5 bases; unmatched bases: 8. The CDR3 is 14 amino acids. The CDR3 coding sequence is TGTGCCAGCAGTTACGGACTAGGAGGGGAGACCCAGTACTTC. It is translated as CASSYGLGGETQYF.

V usage is TRBV19 and J usage is TRBJ1-1, with D hard to call. Looked up from germline, CDR1 is LNHDA and CDR2 is SQIVND (reference sequence). Trimming left V 1 base short and J 4 bases short, with 10 bases between. CDR3 length: 14 residues. The CDR3: CASSIAGMGTEAFF. For the CDR3, the DNA is TGTGCCAGTAGTATAGCGGGAATGGGCACTGAAGCTTTCTTT.

Of note for this clone: At the DNA level, this CDR3 is encoded by other sequences in the same sample as well. The chain uses TRBV7-2 and TRBJ1-1, with D tentatively TRBD1 (6 bases). Germline V gives CDR1 SGHTA, CDR2 FQGNSA. Deletions cut 4 bases from V and 4 bases from J, with 10 bases between. The CDR3 runs to 13 residues. The chain's CDR3 is CASSSQGSTEAFF. Written as DNA, the CDR3 is TGTGCCAGCAGCTCTCAGGGGAGCACTGAAGCTTTCTTT. The entire variable domain, with the rest obtained from reference TRBV7-2 and TRBJ1-1, is as follows: GAGVSQSPSNKVTEKGKDVELRCDPISGHTALYWYRQSLGQGLEFLIYFQGNSAPDKSGLPSDRFSAERTGGSVSTLTIQRTQQEDSAVYLCASSSQGSTEAFFGQGTRLTVV.

The rearrangement joins TRBV5-1 to TRBJ2-6, with a possible D match to TRBD2 (5 bases). The CDR3 spans 17 residues. V dropped 0 bases and J dropped 1 base, with 11 bases sitting between them. Germline values: CDR1 SGHRS, CDR2 YFSETQ. The CDR3 nucleotides read TGCGCCAGCAGCTTGGTTGGAGGCCCGTCTGGGGCCAACGTCCTGACTTTC. Protein sequence: CASSLVGGPSGANVLTF.

The chain combines TRBV6-1 with TRBJ1-5, with D uncertain. The V end was cut by 4 bases, the J end by 3 bases, with 10 bases between. The CDR3 length is 14 residues. Germline V lookup: CDR1 MNHNS, CDR2 SASEGT. CDR3 nucleotide sequence: TGTGCCAGCAGTGGGGCGAGCATCAATCAGCCCCAGCATTTT. Its protein is CASSGASINQPQHF.

This chain links TRBV5-1 with TRBJ1-1; D perhaps matches TRBD1 (5 bases). V was trimmed by 0 bases and J by 5 bases, leaving 11 bases between them. The germline V gene has CDR1 SGHRS and CDR2 YFSETQ. The CDR3 runs 14 residues. In DNA, the CDR3 is TGCGCCAGCAGCTTGGTGGGGGAGGAGACTGAAGCTTTCTTT. Translating gives CASSLVGEETEAFF.

This chain links TRBV20-1 with TRBJ2-1; a weak D match, TRBD1 (6 bases). There are 10 residues in the CDR3. Trimming pared 6 bases from V and 7 bases from J, leaving 7 bases between. CDR1 DFQATT and CDR2 SNEGSKA come from the germline V gene (reference sequence). CDR3 loop: CSAGGNEQFF. The CDR3, as DNA: TGCAGTGCAGGGGGAAATGAGCAGTTCTTC.

The chain joins TRBV30 to TRBJ2-5; tentative D call: TRBD2 (6 bases). This CDR3 has 16 amino acids. Germline-derived CDR1 and CDR2 are GTSNPN and SVGIG (reference sequence). V lost 1 base, J lost 1 base, and 16 bases lay in between. CDR3 protein: CAWSGLGAEGQETQYF. The CDR3 DNA reads as TGTGCCTGGAGTGGACTAGGGGCGGAGGGCCAAGAGACCCAGTACTTC.

The chain is built from TRBV5-4 and TRBJ2-3; 8 positions agree with TRBD2. Germline CDR1 is SGHNT and CDR2 is YYREEE (reference sequence). After removal of 1 base from V and 6 bases from J, the junction contained 10 bases not matched to a gene. The CDR3 has 16 amino acids. CDR3 sequence: CASSLWRSGSWDTQYF. CDR3 nucleotide sequence: TGTGCCAGCAGCTTGTGGAGGAGCGGGAGCTGGGATACGCAGTATTTT. Together with reference TRBV5-4 and TRBJ2-3, the CDR3 gives the full variable domain: ETGVTQSPTHLIKTRGQQVTLRCSSQSGHNTVSWYQQALGQGPQFIFQYYREEENGRGNFPPRFSGLQFPNYSSELNVNALELDDSALYLCASSLWRSGSWDTQYFGPGTRLTVL.

This chain uses TRBV5-6 with TRBJ2-7; D call uncertain. The germline gives CDR1 SGHDT, CDR2 YYEEEE. The CDR3 contains 15 residues. Trimming left V 4 bases short and J 2 bases short, with 16 bases between. For the CDR3, the DNA is TGTGCCAGCAGCACTGGCAGGTTCTCCCCCTACGAGCAGTACTTC. Translation gives CASSTGRFSPYEQYF. Supplemented by reference TRBV5-6 and TRBJ2-7, the full variable domain reads DAGVTQSPTHLIKTRGQQVTLRCSPKSGHDTVSWYQQALGQGPQFIFQYYEEEERQRGNFPDRFSGHQFPNYSSELNVNALLLGDSALYLCASSTGRFSPYEQYFGPGTRLTVT.

CDR3 coding DNA: TGCGCCAGCAGCTTGGGTGACTACACAGATACGCAGTATTTT. Translation gives CASSLGDYTDTQYF. The chain has TRBV5-1 and TRBJ2-3; TRBD2 might be the D (5 bases). The germline CDR1 and CDR2 sequences are SGHRS and YFSETQ. Trimming left V 0 bases short and J 2 bases short, with 7 bases between. The CDR3 totals 14 residues.

This chain links TRBV27 with TRBJ2-2; 11 bases are a match to TRBD2. The germline V gene has CDR1 MNHEY and CDR2 SMNVEV (reference sequence). The CDR3 extends over 15 amino acids. Trimming took 5 bases from V and 5 from J; bases not matched to a gene: 4. The CDR3 loop is CASSTLAGGTGELFF. The CDR3 nucleotides are TGTGCCAGCAGTACCCTAGCGGGAGGAACCGGGGAGCTGTTTTTT.

This chain connects TRBV6-1 to TRBJ2-3; no clear D gene. CDR1 is MNHNS and CDR2 is SASEGT in the germline V gene. V dropped 2 bases and J dropped 5 bases, with 11 bases sitting between them. The CDR3 runs 14 residues. The CDR3 DNA is TGTGCCAGCAGTGAACATACAACCCGAGATACGCAGTATTTT. Protein: CASSEHTTRDTQYF.

This clone has a handful of counts. The genes are TRBV7-8 and TRBJ1-3, with D uncertain. Germline V CDR1 and CDR2: SGHVS, FQNEAQ. The CDR3 spans 14 residues. The ends were cut back, 5 bases at V and 0 bases at J, with 8 bases in the middle. The CDR3 region is CASSPQNSGNTIYF. The CDR3 bases are TGTGCCAGCAGCCCCCAGAACTCTGGAAACACCATATATTTT.

This chain uses TRBV11-2 with TRBJ2-2; D gene ambiguous. The CDR3 contains 14 residues. The germline V gene has CDR1 SGHAT and CDR2 FQNNGV. Trimming stripped 5 bases from V and 7 bases from J, with 14 bases between. CDR3 nucleotide sequence: TGTGCCAGCAGCCAAAACGTCGCGGACGGGGAGCTGTTTTTT. This codes for CASSQNVADGELFF. Supplemented by reference TRBV11-2 and TRBJ2-2, the full variable domain reads EAGVAQSPRYKIIEKRQSVAFWCNPISGHATLYWYQQILGQGPKLLIQFQNNGVVDDSQLPKDRFSAERLKGVDSTLKIQPAKLEDSAVYLCASSQNVADGELFFGEGSRLTVL.

V is TRBV9 and J is TRBJ2-5; D is possibly TRBD2 (6 bases). Per the germline V gene, CDR1 is SGDLS and CDR2 is YYNGEE. The CDR3 is made up of 13 amino acids. Trimming left V 0 bases short and J 11 bases short, with 14 bases between. The CDR3 spells CASSVDAGSEQYF. CDR3 in DNA: TGTGCCAGCAGCGTAGACGCGGGGTCGGAGCAGTACTTC.

This clone was seen only a few times. This rearrangement joins TRBV2 to TRBJ2-3, with 8 bases that match TRBD2. CDR3 length: 14 residues. V gave up 11 bases and J gave up 1 base; unmatched junction bases: 8. Germline CDR1 and CDR2: SNHLY and FYNNEI. The CDR3 spells CAGRPGLGTDTQYF. The CDR3 nucleotides are TGTGCCGGACGGCCGGGACTAGGCACAGATACGCAGTATTTT.